Each of the 32 T cell receptor beta chains below was sequenced from the same sample in a study of shared clonotypes between healthy human individuals. The assay was immunoSEQ multiplex PCR, and TCRdb's table has in-frame clones only and misses some. The sample lists around 700,000 clones, less than 80% occurring once. Sequencing was done on a sample of memory CD4+ T cells sorted from blood. Subset indicated: CD45RA-negative fraction. The source is a woman in her twenties or thirties in good health.

A single count supports this clone. This sequence joins TRBV28 and TRBJ2-5, with 9 positions matching TRBD2. The CDR3 extends over 14 amino acids. Germline lookup yields CDR1 MDHEN and CDR2 SYDVKM. J gave up 6 bases and V 9 bases, and 11 bases lay outside the gene matches. The CDR3 nucleotides are TGTGCCAGTCGAACCGGGACTAGCTTGAAGACCCAGTACTTC. It encodes CASRTGTSLKTQYF.

A word on this clone: The sample holds other DNA sequences that translate to the same CDR3. V and J are TRBV27 and TRBJ2-1; 10 bases agree with TRBD2. CDR1 is MNHEY and CDR2 is SMNVEV in the germline V gene (reference sequence). Trimming took 0 bases from V and 4 from J; bases not matched to a gene: 3. The CDR3 is made up of 16 amino acids. The DNA for the CDR3 is TGTGCCAGCAGTTTATCGGCTAGCGGGAGTTACAATGAGCAGTTCTTC. Translation: CASSLSASGSYNEQFF.

This clone was detected only a few times. CDR3 sequence reads: CAIRETGPHQPQHF. For the CDR3, the DNA is TGTGCCATCAGGGAAACAGGGCCACATCAGCCCCAGCATTTT. The V gene is TRBV10-3, the J gene TRBJ1-5; possible D gene TRBD1, 6 bases. This CDR3 is 14 amino acids long. V lost 6 bases, J lost 5 bases, and 14 bases lay in between. Germline CDR1 reads ENHRY; CDR2 reads SYGVKD.

Remarks on this clone: A much larger clone differs by one base, so this may be a read error. This sample also contains other DNA sequences that code for the same CDR3. The V and J genes are TRBV7-9 and TRBJ1-1, with 7 bases that match TRBD1. CDR3 length: 13 residues. Germline V lookup: CDR1 SEHNR, CDR2 FQNEAQ (reference sequence). The ends lost 5 bases at V and 3 bases at J; junction bases unmatched: 3. The CDR3 loop is CASSRQGDTEAFF. The CDR3 nucleotides are TGTGCCAGCAGCCGACAGGGCGACACTGAAGCTTTCTTT. The whole variable domain, filled in from reference TRBV7-9 and TRBJ1-1, reads DTGVSQNPRHKITKRGQNVTFRCDPISEHNRLYWYRQTLGQGPEFLTYFQNEAQLEKSRLLSDRFSAERPKGSFSTLEIQRTEQGDSAMYLCASSRQGDTEAFFGQGTRLTVV.

V and J are TRBV7-9 and TRBJ1-4, with D uncertain. V was trimmed by 5 bases and J by 8 bases, leaving 15 bases between them. Germline lookup yields CDR1 SEHNR and CDR2 FQNEAQ (reference sequence). This CDR3 spans 14 amino acids. The CDR3 is CASSKEGFQEKLFF. In DNA, the CDR3 is TGTGCCAGCAGCAAAGAAGGATTCCAAGAAAAACTGTTTTTT.

The rearrangement links TRBV5-1 to TRBJ2-6; D is possibly TRBD1 (5 bases). The CDR3 runs 14 residues. CDR1 is SGHRS, CDR2 YFSETQ, per germline. Trimming removed 4 bases at V and 3 bases at J, with 8 bases between. The CDR3 region has the DNA TGCGCCAGCAGCCTGGACATTGGGGCCAACGTCCTGACTTTC. This translates into CASSLDIGANVLTF.

The chain uses TRBV2 and TRBJ2-1; no firm D call. V lost 7 bases and J lost 1, with 8 bases in between. This CDR3 is built from 13 residues. The germline V gene encodes CDR1 SNHLY and CDR2 FYNNEI. Written as DNA, the CDR3 is TGTGCCAGCATTATGGCATCCTACAATGAGCAGTTCTTC. Residues: CASIMASYNEQFF.

V usage is TRBV30 and J usage is TRBJ1-6, with D maybe TRBD1 (5 bases). The germline gives CDR1 GTSNPN, CDR2 SVGIG (reference sequence). V dropped 4 bases and J dropped 13 bases, with 20 bases sitting between them. There are 14 residues in the CDR3. This chain's CDR3 is CAWTTEGTLRPLHF. CDR3 in DNA: TGTGCCTGGACCACCGAAGGGACCCTTCGTCCCCTCCACTTT.

This clone was detected once. The chain combines TRBV28 with TRBJ1-3; D perhaps matches TRBD1 (6 bases). Per the germline V gene, CDR1 is MDHEN and CDR2 is SYDVKM. Trimming pared 6 bases from V and 4 bases from J, leaving 19 bases between. This CDR3 is 16 amino acids long. The CDR3 spells CASSPGHRASGNTIYF. The CDR3, as DNA: TGTGCCAGCAGCCCGGGCCACAGGGCGAGCGGAAACACCATATATTTT. The whole variable domain, remainder taken from reference TRBV28 and TRBJ1-3, is DVKVTQSSRYLVKRTGEKVFLECVQDMDHENMFWYRQDPGLGLRLIYFSYDVKMKEKGDIPEGYSVSREKKERFSLILESASTNQTSMYLCASSPGHRASGNTIYFGEGSWLTVV.

V and J are TRBV4-1 and TRBJ1-1; the D is unclear. CDR3 length equals 16 residues. Trimming took off 0 bases at V and 8 bases at J, with 19 bases between the two ends. Germline values: CDR1 MGHRA, CDR2 YSYEKL. The chain's CDR3 is CASSQDSRRSSKEAFF. The CDR3 nucleotides read TGCGCCAGCAGCCAAGATTCGAGACGAAGTAGTAAAGAAGCTTTCTTT.

This rearrangement joins TRBV19 to TRBJ1-5; 7 bases match TRBD1. CDR1 is LNHDA and CDR2 is SQIVND in the germline V gene (reference sequence). J lost 0 bases, V lost 7 bases, and 9 bases had no gene match. The CDR3 runs 16 residues. CDR3 amino acids: CASIKGTADSNQPQHF. For the CDR3, the DNA is TGTGCCAGTATCAAAGGGACAGCCGATAGCAATCAGCCCCAGCATTTT. Full variable domain (missing parts from reference TRBV19 and TRBJ1-5): DGGITQSPKYLFRKEGQNVTLSCEQNLNHDAMYWYRQDPGQGLRLIYYSQIVNDFQKGDIAEGYSVSREKKESFPLTVTSAQKNPTAFYLCASIKGTADSNQPQHFGDGTRLSIL.

The chain couples TRBV10-3 to TRBJ2-1; 8 bases align to TRBD2. The ends lost 1 base at V and 4 bases at J; junction bases unmatched: 3. The CDR3 length is 15 residues. The germline CDR1 and CDR2 sequences are ENHRY and SYGVKD. DNA for the CDR3: TGTGCCATCAGTGAGTTAACGGGAGGGTACAATGAGCAGTTCTTC. It is translated as CAISELTGGYNEQFF.

The V call is TRBV27, the J call TRBJ2-7, with D perhaps TRBD1 (6 bases). Trimming pared 3 bases from V and 1 base from J, leaving 13 bases between. Germline lookup yields CDR1 MNHEY and CDR2 SMNVEV (reference sequence). The CDR3 loop spans 15 amino acids. The CDR3, as DNA: TGTGCCAGCAGTTTCACATTGACAGGTTCCTACGAGCAGTACTTC. Amino acid sequence: CASSFTLTGSYEQYF.

The chain employs TRBV6-5 and TRBJ2-7, with 8 bases fitting TRBD1. With V trimmed by 7 bases and J by 3 bases, 5 bases remained unmatched. The CDR3 consists of 13 residues. Germline V lookup: CDR1 MNHEY, CDR2 SVGAGI. CDR3 protein: CASTPGTGYEQYF. DNA for the CDR3: TGTGCCAGCACTCCCGGGACAGGCTACGAGCAGTACTTC.

The CDR3 coding sequence is TGTGCCAGCAGTTTCAACAGGGGAGGAGGCTACACCTTC. Protein: CASSFNRGGGYTF. This chain links TRBV6-5 with TRBJ1-2; 7 bases fit TRBD1. The V and J ends lost 4 bases and 8 bases, in that order; junction bases with no gene match: 7. CDR1 MNHEY and CDR2 SVGAGI come from the germline V gene. This CDR3 contains 13 residues.

On this clone itself: This sample includes further DNA sequences coding for the same CDR3. The chain recombines TRBV30 with TRBJ2-7, with 15 nucleotides matching TRBD2. Looked up from germline, CDR1 is GTSNPN and CDR2 is SVGIG (reference sequence). V was pared by 3 bases and J by 1 base, with 7 bases of the junction left unmatched. This CDR3 is 17 amino acids long. As DNA, the CDR3 is TGTGCCTGGAGCCACCCGGGACTAGCGGGAGGATCCTACGAGCAGTACTTC. It encodes CAWSHPGLAGGSYEQYF.

Of note for this clone: The identical CDR3 is also encoded by other nucleotide sequences in the sample. The genes are TRBV11-2 and TRBJ2-7; TRBD2 matches 9 bases. Per the germline V gene, CDR1 is SGHAT and CDR2 is FQNNGV. V gave up 1 base and J gave up 4 bases; unmatched junction bases: 5. The CDR3 runs 15 residues. This CDR3 is CASSLALAGTYEQYF. The CDR3 DNA sequence: TGTGCCAGCAGCTTAGCGCTAGCGGGGACTTACGAGCAGTACTTC. Variable domain in full (rest from reference TRBV11-2 and TRBJ2-7): EAGVAQSPRYKIIEKRQSVAFWCNPISGHATLYWYQQILGQGPKLLIQFQNNGVVDDSQLPKDRFSAERLKGVDSTLKIQPAKLEDSAVYLCASSLALAGTYEQYFGPGTRLTVT.

A few counts support this clone. This is likely a read error, given that the CDR3 carries no conserved phenylalanine or tryptophan at its end. The genes are TRBV6-1 and TRBJ1-1; 11 positions match TRBD1. V was pared by 2 bases and J by 3 bases, with 2 bases of the junction left unmatched. The germline gives CDR1 MNHNS, CDR2 SASEGT. CDR3 length: 15 residues. The CDR3 loop reads CASSEPGQGDTEAFV. In DNA form, the CDR3 reads TGTGCCAGCAGTGAACCGGGACAGGGGGACACTGAAGCTTTCGTT.

J is TRBJ2-3 and V is TRBV10-1, with 14 positions matching TRBD2. Germline V gives CDR1 WNHNN, CDR2 SYGVQD (reference sequence). The CDR3 has 16 amino acids. With V trimmed by 3 bases and J by 8 bases, 7 bases remained unmatched. The chain's CDR3 is CASSDPGLAGGVTQYF. The DNA of the CDR3 is TGCGCCAGCAGTGACCCCGGACTAGCGGGAGGTGTTACGCAGTATTTT.

This chain uses TRBV7-9 with TRBJ1-2; no firm D call. CDR1 SEHNR and CDR2 FQNEAQ come from the germline V gene (reference sequence). The V gene lost 6 bases and the J gene lost 7 bases, with 12 bases spanning the gap. This CDR3 spans 12 amino acids. The CDR3 reads CASSRHEGGYTF. In nucleotides, the CDR3 is TGTGCCAGCAGTCGACACGAGGGTGGCTACACCTTC. Full variable domain (outside the CDR3, taken from reference TRBV7-9 and TRBJ1-2): DTGVSQNPRHKITKRGQNVTFRCDPISEHNRLYWYRQTLGQGPEFLTYFQNEAQLEKSRLLSDRFSAERPKGSFSTLEIQRTEQGDSAMYLCASSRHEGGYTFGSGTRLTVV.

In DNA form, the CDR3 reads TGTGCCAGTAGTATTGGACAGGGGGTCACGAACACTGAAGCTTTCTTT. This translates into CASSIGQGVTNTEAFF. The V gene is TRBV19, the J gene TRBJ1-1, with 10 bases identical to TRBD1. The CDR3 extends over 16 amino acids. Trimming took 3 bases from V and 1 from J; bases not matched to a gene: 5. Germline CDR1 LNHDA, CDR2 SQIVND (reference sequence).

The V gene is TRBV11-2, the J gene TRBJ2-7, with TRBD1 matching over 9 bases. V lost 5 bases to trimming and J lost 2 bases; unmatched junction nucleotides: 13. The germline CDR1 and CDR2 sequences are SGHAT and FQNNGV. The CDR3 loop spans 17 amino acids. The CDR3 bases are TGTGCCAGCAGCCTACCCCCGGGACAGGGCAGACCCTACGAGCAGTACTTC. This gives the protein CASSLPPGQGRPYEQYF.

The chain carries TRBV5-1 and TRBJ1-4; 9 nucleotides match TRBD1. Losses at the gene ends were 4 bases for V and 5 bases for J; bases not matched to a gene: 6. This CDR3 is 15 amino acids long. Germline CDR1 SGHRS, CDR2 YFSETQ. CDR3 DNA sequence: TGCGCCAGCAGCCCATCACAGGGGGCAAATGAAAAACTGTTTTTT. It codes for CASSPSQGANEKLFF.

The rearrangement links TRBV27 to TRBJ2-7; the D is unclear. The CDR3 sequence is 12 residues long. Per the germline V gene, CDR1 is MNHEY and CDR2 is SMNVEV (reference sequence). Trimming stripped 5 bases from V and 4 bases from J, with 9 bases between. CDR3 amino acids: CASSVLGYEQYF. CDR3 coding DNA: TGTGCCAGCAGTGTCCTAGGATACGAGCAGTACTTC.

V is TRBV6-1 and J is TRBJ2-7; D perhaps matches TRBD2 (7 bases). Germline CDR1 reads MNHNS; CDR2 reads SASEGT. This CDR3 contains 11 residues. The DNA for the CDR3 is TGTGCGGGGGGGCAGCTTTACGAGCAGTACTTC. It translates to CAGGQLYEQYF.

The rearrangement uses TRBV28 and TRBJ1-3, with D possibly TRBD1 on 6 matching bases. Deletions cut 6 bases from V and 0 bases from J, with 12 bases between. The CDR3 consists of 15 residues. Germline V CDR1 and CDR2: MDHEN, SYDVKM. CDR3 nucleotide sequence: TGTGCCAGCAGGCCACAGGGTTACTCTGGAAACACCATATATTTT. Amino acids: CASRPQGYSGNTIYF.

The rearrangement uses TRBV4-1 and TRBJ1-2; possible D gene TRBD1, 5 bases. The CDR3 extends over 16 amino acids. The V end was cut by 1 base, the J end by 6 bases, with 18 bases between. Germline V gene lookup returns CDR1 MGHRA and CDR2 YSYEKL. The CDR3: CASSQVISRGRHGYTF. The DNA for the CDR3 is TGCGCCAGCAGCCAAGTAATCTCTAGGGGCCGACATGGCTACACCTTC.

The chain is built from TRBV19 and TRBJ1-4; D unclear. CDR1 is LNHDA, CDR2 SQIVND, per germline (reference sequence). CDR3 length equals 15 residues. Between the trimmed V and J ends, which lost 1 base and 0 bases, there was a span of 6 bases. In DNA form, the CDR3 reads TGTGCCAGTAGTATAGGGGGATCAACTAATGAAAAACTGTTTTTT. Translating it yields CASSIGGSTNEKLFF.

V is TRBV7-9 and J is TRBJ2-3; TRBD2 matches at 9 bases. CDR1 and CDR2 (germline): SEHNR, FQNEAQ (reference sequence). This CDR3 contains 15 residues. V gave up 1 base and J gave up 8 bases; unmatched junction bases: 7. The CDR3 loop reads CASSLGGSGSPTQYF. DNA of the CDR3: TGTGCCAGCAGCTTAGGGGGTAGCGGGAGCCCTACGCAGTATTTT.

The gene calls are TRBV28 and TRBJ2-7, with no clear D. Germline CDR1 MDHEN, CDR2 SYDVKM. The CDR3 runs to 16 residues. The germline V and J ends were trimmed by 2 bases and 2 bases, with 16 bases remaining between them. The CDR3 sequence is CASSLLSPDLPYEQYF. CDR3 DNA: TGTGCCAGCAGTTTACTTAGTCCCGATCTACCCTACGAGCAGTACTTC.

J is TRBJ2-6 and V is TRBV28; no definite D call. This CDR3 contains 16 residues. Trimming removed 6 bases from V and 1 base from J, with 13 bases in between. Germline V gene lookup returns CDR1 MDHEN and CDR2 SYDVKM. Here the CDR3 reads CASRGSVRSGANVLTF. CDR3 in DNA: TGTGCCAGCAGGGGTTCCGTTCGGTCTGGGGCCAACGTCCTGACTTTC.

This chain uses TRBV10-1 with TRBJ2-1; D ambiguous. Deletions cut 5 bases from V and 7 bases from J, with 9 bases between. The CDR3 length is 12 residues. Germline V gene sequence: CDR1 WNHNN, CDR2 SYGVQD (reference sequence). The CDR3 DNA is TGCGCCAGCAGTTCAACGGGTAATGAGCAGTTCTTC. Residues: CASSSTGNEQFF.